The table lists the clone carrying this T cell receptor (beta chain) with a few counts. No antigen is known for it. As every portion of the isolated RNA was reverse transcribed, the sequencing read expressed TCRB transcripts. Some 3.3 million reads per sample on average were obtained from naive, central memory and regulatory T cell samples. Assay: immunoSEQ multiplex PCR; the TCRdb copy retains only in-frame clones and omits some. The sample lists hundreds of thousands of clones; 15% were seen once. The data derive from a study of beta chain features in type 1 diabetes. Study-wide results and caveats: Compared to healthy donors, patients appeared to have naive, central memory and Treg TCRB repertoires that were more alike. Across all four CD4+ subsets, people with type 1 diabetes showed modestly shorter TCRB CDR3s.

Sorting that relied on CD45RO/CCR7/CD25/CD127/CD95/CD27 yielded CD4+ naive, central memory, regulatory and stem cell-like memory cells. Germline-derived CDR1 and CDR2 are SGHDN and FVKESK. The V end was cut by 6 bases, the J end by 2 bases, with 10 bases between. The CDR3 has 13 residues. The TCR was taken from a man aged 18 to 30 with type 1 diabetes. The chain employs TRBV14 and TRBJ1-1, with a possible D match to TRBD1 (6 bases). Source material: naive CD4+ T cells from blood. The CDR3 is CASSQGRNTEAFF. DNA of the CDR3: TGTGCCAGCAGTCAGGGGCGTAACACTGAAGCTTTCTTT.